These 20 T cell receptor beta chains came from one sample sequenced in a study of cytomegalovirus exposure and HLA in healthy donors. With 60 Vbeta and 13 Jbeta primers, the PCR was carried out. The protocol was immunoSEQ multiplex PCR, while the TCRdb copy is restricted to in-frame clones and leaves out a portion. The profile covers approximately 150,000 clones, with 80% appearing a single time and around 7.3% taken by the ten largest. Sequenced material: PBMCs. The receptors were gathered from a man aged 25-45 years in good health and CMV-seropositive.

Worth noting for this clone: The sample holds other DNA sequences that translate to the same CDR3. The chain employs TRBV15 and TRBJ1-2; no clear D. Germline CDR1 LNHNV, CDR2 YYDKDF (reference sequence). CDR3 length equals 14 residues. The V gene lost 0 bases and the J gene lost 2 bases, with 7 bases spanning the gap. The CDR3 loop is CATSRDGRNYGYTF. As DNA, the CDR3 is TGTGCCACCAGCAGAGATGGCAGAAACTATGGCTACACCTTC.

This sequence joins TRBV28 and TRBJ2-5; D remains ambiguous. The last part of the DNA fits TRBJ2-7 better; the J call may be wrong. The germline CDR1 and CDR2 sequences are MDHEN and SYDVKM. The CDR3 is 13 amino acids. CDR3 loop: CASSSLGAYEQYF. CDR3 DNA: TGTGCCAGCAGTTCCCTTGGGGCCTACGAGCAGTACTTC.

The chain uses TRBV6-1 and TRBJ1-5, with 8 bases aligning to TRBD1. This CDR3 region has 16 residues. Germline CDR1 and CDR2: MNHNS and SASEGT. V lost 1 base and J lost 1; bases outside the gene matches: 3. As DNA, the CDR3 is TGTGCCAGCAGTGAAGGGACAGGGATCAGCAATCAGCCCCAGCATTTT. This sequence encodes CASSEGTGISNQPQHF.

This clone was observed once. CDR3 in amino acids: CASSLIERGGSYEQYF. CDR3 coding DNA: TGTGCCAGCAGCTTAATTGAGCGGGGGGGGTCCTACGAGCAGTACTTC. J is TRBJ2-7 and V is TRBV7-8; 10 positions agree with TRBD2. This CDR3 is 16 amino acids long. V lost 2 bases to trimming and J lost 1 base; unmatched junction nucleotides: 5. Germline values: CDR1 SGHVS, CDR2 FQNEAQ.

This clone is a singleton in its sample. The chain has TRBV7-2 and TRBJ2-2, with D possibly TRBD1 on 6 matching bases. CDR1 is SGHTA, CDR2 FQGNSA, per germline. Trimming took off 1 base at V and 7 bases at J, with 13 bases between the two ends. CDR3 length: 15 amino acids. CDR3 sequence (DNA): TGTGCCAGCAGCTTAGGCCTGGGGGCGGGCGGGGAGCTGTTTTTT. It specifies CASSLGLGAGGELFF.

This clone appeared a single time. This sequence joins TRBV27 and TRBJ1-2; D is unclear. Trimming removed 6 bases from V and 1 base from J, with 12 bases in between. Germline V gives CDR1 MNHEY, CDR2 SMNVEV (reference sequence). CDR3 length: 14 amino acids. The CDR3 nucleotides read TGTGCCAGCAGGTTTACATCGCTTAACTATGGCTACACCTTC. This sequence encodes CASRFTSLNYGYTF.

The CDR3 reads CASSLGDRGVAKNIQYF. DNA of the CDR3: TGTGCCAGCAGCTTAGGGGACAGGGGGGTAGCCAAAAACATTCAGTACTTC. V is TRBV7-2 and J is TRBJ2-4; 11 nucleotides agree with TRBD1. Germline values: CDR1 SGHTA, CDR2 FQGNSA. This CDR3 spans 17 amino acids. Unmatched junction bases numbered 2, after V lost 1 base and J lost 0 bases.

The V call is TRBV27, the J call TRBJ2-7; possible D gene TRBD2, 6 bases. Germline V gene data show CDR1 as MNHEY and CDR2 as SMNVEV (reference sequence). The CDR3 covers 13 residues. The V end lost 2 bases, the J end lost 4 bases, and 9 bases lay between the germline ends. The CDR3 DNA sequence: TGTGCCAGCAGTTTACGCGGGGAGTACGAGCAGTACTTC. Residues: CASSLRGEYEQYF.

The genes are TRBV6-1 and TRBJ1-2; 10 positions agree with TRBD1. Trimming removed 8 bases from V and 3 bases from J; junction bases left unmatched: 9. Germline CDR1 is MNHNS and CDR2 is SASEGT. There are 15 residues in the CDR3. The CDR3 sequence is CASRDRGLVDYGYTF. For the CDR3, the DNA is TGTGCCAGCCGAGACAGGGGGCTGGTCGACTATGGCTACACCTTC.

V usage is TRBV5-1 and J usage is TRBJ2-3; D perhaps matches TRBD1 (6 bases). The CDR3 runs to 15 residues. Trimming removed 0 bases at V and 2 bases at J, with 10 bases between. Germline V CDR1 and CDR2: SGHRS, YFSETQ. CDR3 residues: CASSLGTAFTDTQYF. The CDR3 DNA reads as TGCGCCAGCAGCTTGGGGACAGCTTTCACAGATACGCAGTATTTT.

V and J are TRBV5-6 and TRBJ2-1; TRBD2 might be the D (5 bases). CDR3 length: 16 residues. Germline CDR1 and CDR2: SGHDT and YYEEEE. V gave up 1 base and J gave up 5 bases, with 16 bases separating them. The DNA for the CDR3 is TGTGCCAGCAGCTTGAGTCCTAGCTCGGCCAACAATGAGCAGTTCTTC. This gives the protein CASSLSPSSANNEQFF.

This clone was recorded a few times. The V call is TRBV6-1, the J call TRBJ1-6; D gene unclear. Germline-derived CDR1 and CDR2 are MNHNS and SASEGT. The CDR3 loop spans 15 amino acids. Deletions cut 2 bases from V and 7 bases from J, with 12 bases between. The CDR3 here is CASSETMGSNSPLHF. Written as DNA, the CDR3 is TGTGCCAGCAGTGAAACTATGGGTTCCAATTCACCCCTCCACTTT.

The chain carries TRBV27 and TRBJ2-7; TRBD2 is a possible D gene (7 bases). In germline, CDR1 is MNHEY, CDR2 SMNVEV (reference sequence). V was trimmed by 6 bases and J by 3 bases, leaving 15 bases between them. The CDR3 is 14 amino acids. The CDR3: CASRRGGTGYEQYF. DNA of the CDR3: TGTGCCAGCAGGAGGGGGGGGACGGGCTACGAGCAGTACTTC.

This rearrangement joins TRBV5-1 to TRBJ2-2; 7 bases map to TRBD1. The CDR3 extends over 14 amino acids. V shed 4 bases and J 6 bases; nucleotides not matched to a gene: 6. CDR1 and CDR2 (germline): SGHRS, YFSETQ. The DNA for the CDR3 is TGCGCCAGCAGCATAGACAGGGTTCCCGGGGAGCTGTTTTTT. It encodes CASSIDRVPGELFF.

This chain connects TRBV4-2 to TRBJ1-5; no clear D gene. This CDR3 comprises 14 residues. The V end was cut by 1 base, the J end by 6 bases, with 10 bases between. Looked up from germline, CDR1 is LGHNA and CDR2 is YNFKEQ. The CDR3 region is CASSQGHVTQPQHF. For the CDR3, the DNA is TGTGCCAGCAGCCAAGGACATGTCACTCAGCCCCAGCATTTT.

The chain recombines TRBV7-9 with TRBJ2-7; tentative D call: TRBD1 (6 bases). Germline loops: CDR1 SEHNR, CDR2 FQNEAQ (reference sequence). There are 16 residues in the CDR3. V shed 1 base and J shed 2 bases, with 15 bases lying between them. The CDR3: CASSLGSGTPTYEQYF. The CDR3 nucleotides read TGTGCCAGCAGCTTAGGATCCGGGACACCTACCTACGAGCAGTACTTC. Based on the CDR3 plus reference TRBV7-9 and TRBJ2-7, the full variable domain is DTGVSQNPRHKITKRGQNVTFRCDPISEHNRLYWYRQTLGQGPEFLTYFQNEAQLEKSRLLSDRFSAERPKGSFSTLEIQRTEQGDSAMYLCASSLGSGTPTYEQYFGPGTRLTVT.

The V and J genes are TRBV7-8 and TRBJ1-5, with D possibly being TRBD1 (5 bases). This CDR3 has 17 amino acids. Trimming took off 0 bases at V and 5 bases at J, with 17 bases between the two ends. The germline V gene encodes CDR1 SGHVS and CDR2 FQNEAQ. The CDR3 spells CASSLALRLREDQPQHF. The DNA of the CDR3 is TGTGCCAGCAGCTTAGCGCTGCGCCTCAGGGAGGATCAGCCCCAGCATTTT.

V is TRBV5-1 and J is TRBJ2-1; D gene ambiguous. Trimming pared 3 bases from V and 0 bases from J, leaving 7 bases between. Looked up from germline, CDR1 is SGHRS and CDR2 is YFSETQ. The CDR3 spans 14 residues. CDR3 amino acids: CASSSYGSYNEQFF. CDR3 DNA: TGCGCCAGCAGCTCCTATGGCTCCTACAATGAGCAGTTCTTC.

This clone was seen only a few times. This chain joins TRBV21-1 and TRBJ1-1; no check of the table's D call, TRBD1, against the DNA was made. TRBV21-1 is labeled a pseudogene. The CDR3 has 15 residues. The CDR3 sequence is CASSSRDNKNTEAFF. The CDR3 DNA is TGTGCCAGCAGCTCCCGGGACAATAAAAACACTGAAGCTTTCTTT.

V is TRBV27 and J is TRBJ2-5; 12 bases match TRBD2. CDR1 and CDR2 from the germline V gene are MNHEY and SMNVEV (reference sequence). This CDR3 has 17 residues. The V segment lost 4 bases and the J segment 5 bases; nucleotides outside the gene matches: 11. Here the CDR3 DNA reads TGTGCCAGCAGTTCCCCTGGACTAGCGGGACGGTGGGAGACCCAGTACTTC. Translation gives CASSSPGLAGRWETQYF.